Listed below are T cell receptor beta chains from one sample, sequenced in a study of cytomegalovirus exposure and HLA in healthy donors. Sequencing used immunoSEQ multiplex PCR; TCRdb keeps in-frame clones, though not all of them. The table shows roughly 160,000 clones, with roughly 80% occurring only once. What was sequenced was PBMCs. Receptors were obtained from a woman in her 50s in good health and CMV-seronegative. The CDR3 runs from the conserved cysteine through the conserved F or W. D genes are given only for firm matches. Some rows have no size entry. The others give once, few or many, or a class for an expanded clone.

.	14	.	TRBV6-1	TRBJ1-4	TGTGCCAGCAGGCAGACGGGGGGTAATGAAAAACTGTTTTTT	CASRQTGGNEKLFF
.	14	.	TRBV5-1	TRBJ1-1	TGCGCCAGCAGCATAGCCATGTCGAACACTGAAGCTTTCTTT	CASSIAMSNTEAFF
TRBD2	16	once	TRBV7-7	TRBJ2-2	TGTGCCAGCAGCCGAAGGACTAGACGAGATACCGGGGAGCTGTTTTTT	CASSRRTRRDTGELFF
.	15	few	TRBV4-1	TRBJ1-4	TGCGCCAGCAGCCAAGAGGGGCCTAGGGATGAAAAACTGTTTTTT	CASSQEGPRDEKLFF
TRBD1	14	once	TRBV19	TRBJ1-1	TGTGCCAGTAGCCCGACGGGACAGGGTACTGAAGCTTTCTTT	CASSPTGQGTEAFF
.	13	.	TRBV9	TRBJ2-3	TGTGCCAGCAGCGTAGGTCCCTCTGATACGCAGTATTTT	CASSVGPSDTQYF
.	13	.	TRBV9	TRBJ1-5	TGTGCCAGCAGCGTAGATAGCGGGCAGCCCCAGCATTTT	CASSVDSGQPQHF
TRBD2	17	.	TRBV11-1	TRBJ2-7	TGTGCCAGCACCCCCCGGGCTAGCGGTCCTTTTGCGGGGGAGCAGTACTTC	CASTPRASGPFAGEQYF
TRBD1	15	.	TRBV6-6	TRBJ2-7	TGTGCCAGCAGTTCGCACAGGGGCTCGTCCTACGAGCAGTACTTC	CASSSHRGSSYEQYF
TRBD2	17	.	TRBV5-6	TRBJ2-5	TGTGCCAGCAGCTTGAAATTGGTAGCGGGAGCCCAAGAGACCCAGTACTTC	CASSLKLVAGAQETQYF
TRBD1	14	.	TRBV4-3	TRBJ2-3	TGCGCCAGCAGCCGGGACAGGAGCACAGATACGCAGTATTTT	CASSRDRSTDTQYF
.	17	.	TRBV9	TRBJ2-5	TGTGCCAGCAGCGTAGCAGGTCACTCGAGGGGGCAAGAGACCCAGTACTTC	CASSVAGHSRGQETQYF
.	17	.	TRBV19	TRBJ1-1	TGTGCCAGTAGTATATTCCTCCTGGGCACCCTAAGAACTGAAGCTTTCTTT	CASSIFLLGTLRTEAFF
TRBD1	11	.	TRBV5-1	TRBJ2-7	TGCGCCAGCAGCAGGGGACAGGGGGCGCACTTC	CASSRGQGAHF
TRBD1	15	.	TRBV23-1	TRBJ1-6	TGCGCCAGCAGTCCCCGACAGGGTCATAATTCACCCCTCCACTTT	CASSPRQGHNSPLHF
.	16	.	TRBV7-2	TRBJ2-3	TGTGCCAGCACCCTTCTCGGGGGAGCAATCACAGATACGCAGTATTTT	CASTLLGGAITDTQYF
.	13	.	TRBV15	TRBJ2-1	TGTGCCACCAGCAGACAGGGCCCAAATGAGCAGTTCTTC	CATSRQGPNEQFF
.	15	.	TRBV19	TRBJ1-5	TGTGCCAGTAGTACCCTACCCAGCGGGAGTCAGCCCCAGCATTTT	CASSTLPSGSQPQHF
TRBD1	13	.	TRBV6-1	TRBJ1-5	TGTGCCAGCACCTACAGGGGTGACCAGCCCCAGCATTTT	CASTYRGDQPQHF
TRBD1	13	once	TRBV19	TRBJ2-7	TGTGCCAGTAGTACGGGACAGGGCTACGAGCAGTACTTC	CASSTGQGYEQYF
.	13	.	TRBV9	TRBJ1-4	TGTGCCAGCAGCTTACAGGGAAATGAAAAACTGTTTTTT	CASSLQGNEKLFF
TRBD2	16	.	TRBV5-1	TRBJ2-7	TGCGCCAGCAGCTCCCTAGCGGGAGTAAGTTCCTACGAGCAGTACTTC	CASSSLAGVSSYEQYF